The rows below give T cell receptor beta chains drawn from one sample of a study of blood T cell repertoires in COVID-19. Sequencing was performed with immunoSEQ multiplex PCR; in TCRdb, only in-frame clones are kept and a portion is missing. The data show approximately 35,000 clones, 65% to 90% seen once. Specimen: peripheral blood. These receptors came from an elderly man with active COVID-19. CDR3s include the opening cysteine and the closing phenylalanine or tryptophan. D genes are given only for firm matches. Clone sizes are given selectively: once, few, many, or a class where the clone is expanded.

CDR3aa: CASSGGFSASTDTQYF
CDR3nt: TGCGCCAGCAGCGGCGGTTTCAGTGCTAGCACAGATACGCAGTATTTT
abundance: NA
len: 16
j_gene: TRBJ2-3
d_gene: NA
v_gene: TRBV5-1

CDR3aa: CASREGAINEQYF
CDR3nt: TGTGCCAGCAGGGAGGGGGCAATAAACGAGCAGTACTTC
abundance: once
len: 13
j_gene: TRBJ2-7
d_gene: NA
v_gene: TRBV6-6

CDR3aa: CASRISGGNTGELFF
CDR3nt: TGTGCCAGTAGGATTAGCGGGGGGAACACCGGGGAGCTGTTTTTT
abundance: NA
len: 15
j_gene: TRBJ2-2
d_gene: TRBD2
v_gene: TRBV19

CDR3aa: CASSPQGRRTEAFF
CDR3nt: TGTGCCAGCAGTCCCCAGGGGCGTCGCACTGAAGCTTTCTTT
abundance: NA
len: 14
j_gene: TRBJ1-1
d_gene: NA
v_gene: TRBV28

CDR3aa: CASGSSGGLYEQYF
CDR3nt: TGTGCCAGCGGCAGTAGCGGGGGCCTGTACGAGCAGTACTTC
abundance: NA
len: 14
j_gene: TRBJ2-7
d_gene: TRBD2
v_gene: TRBV6-7

CDR3aa: CASRGSTDTQYF
CDR3nt: TGTGCCAGCAGGGGCAGCACAGATACGCAGTATTTT
abundance: NA
len: 12
j_gene: TRBJ2-3
d_gene: NA
v_gene: TRBV6-5

CDR3aa: CASSPLQVTDTQYF
CDR3nt: TGTGCCAGCTCACCCCTTCAGGTGACAGATACGCAGTATTTT
abundance: once
len: 14
j_gene: TRBJ2-3
d_gene: NA
v_gene: TRBV18

CDR3aa: CASRRPDALNYGYTF
CDR3nt: TGCGCCAGCAGGAGGCCCGACGCCCTTAACTATGGCTACACCTTC
abundance: NA
len: 15
j_gene: TRBJ1-2
d_gene: NA
v_gene: TRBV5-1

CDR3aa: CASSQDGVYGYTF
CDR3nt: TGCGCCAGCAGCCAAGATGGAGTCTATGGCTACACCTTC
abundance: NA
len: 13
j_gene: TRBJ1-2
d_gene: NA
v_gene: TRBV4-3

CDR3aa: CAISVQGAGNTIYF
CDR3nt: TGTGCCATCAGCGTACAGGGGGCTGGAAACACCATATATTTT
abundance: NA
len: 14
j_gene: TRBJ1-3
d_gene: TRBD1
v_gene: TRBV10-3

CDR3aa: CASSPGQGYEQYF
CDR3nt: TGTGCCAGCAGCCCGGGACAGGGGTACGAGCAGTACTTC
abundance: NA
len: 13
j_gene: TRBJ2-7
d_gene: TRBD1
v_gene: TRBV7-9

CDR3aa: CASGLLEGQETQYF
CDR3nt: TGTGCTAGTGGTTTGCTGGAGGGCCAAGAGACCCAGTACTTC
abundance: NA
len: 14
j_gene: TRBJ2-5
d_gene: NA
v_gene: TRBV12-5

CDR3aa: CASSYPGAGTQYF
CDR3nt: TGTGCCAGCAGTTACCCCGGAGCGGGGACCCAGTACTTC
abundance: NA
len: 13
j_gene: TRBJ2-5
d_gene: NA
v_gene: TRBV6-5

CDR3aa: CASSESQGQTYEQYF
CDR3nt: TGCGCCAGCAGTGAGTCACAAGGACAGACCTACGAGCAGTACTTC
abundance: few
len: 15
j_gene: TRBJ2-7
d_gene: NA
v_gene: TRBV10-1

CDR3aa: CASSGSGFTGNTIYF
CDR3nt: TGTGCCAGCAGCGGCTCAGGGTTCACTGGAAACACCATATATTTT
abundance: NA
len: 15
j_gene: TRBJ1-3
d_gene: NA
v_gene: TRBV6-2/TRBV6-3

CDR3aa: CASREAGRGTEAFF
CDR3nt: TGTGCCAGCAGGGAAGCTGGCAGGGGAACTGAAGCTTTCTTT
abundance: NA
len: 14
j_gene: TRBJ1-1
d_gene: NA
v_gene: TRBV2

CDR3aa: CASTDRNTGELFF
CDR3nt: TGTGCCAGTACGGACAGAAACACCGGGGAGCTGTTTTTT
abundance: NA
len: 13
j_gene: TRBJ2-2
d_gene: NA
v_gene: TRBV2

CDR3aa: CASSLGTPVYNSPLHF
CDR3nt: TGTGCCAGCAGCTTAGGGACTCCCGTTTATAATTCACCCCTCCACTTT
abundance: few
len: 16
j_gene: TRBJ1-6
d_gene: NA
v_gene: TRBV7-2